This passage covers 11 T cell receptor beta chains from one sample sequenced in a study of cytomegalovirus exposure and HLA in healthy donors (dated by TCRdb to 2017 to 2019). Library construction relied on the immunoSEQ multiplex PCR assay. A mixture of 60 forward primers for TCR Vbeta segments and 13 reverse primers for TCR Jbeta segments was used in the multiplex PCR. Imported from immuneACCESS, the table was reduced by TCRdb to in-frame sequences with V and J called. These copies leave out some clones; in studies compared against another copy, an unresolved V gene accounts for under half, and the cause of the remainder is not known. Recorded for this sample are 200,000 to 250,000 clones; around 89% of them occurred a single time. About 1% of the sample belongs to the ten largest clones. The material sequenced was PBMCs. The origin of the receptors is a woman aged 18-30 years in good health and CMV-seronegative.

This chain joins TRBV11-2 and TRBJ2-3; D may be TRBD2 (6 bases). The CDR3 covers 16 residues. Per the germline V gene, CDR1 is SGHAT and CDR2 is FQNNGV. V lost 4 bases and J 0 bases, leaving 14 bases between the germline ends. CDR3 nucleotide sequence: TGTGCCAGCAGCTCCCCGGGACTCGCAAGCACAGATACGCAGTATTTT. Its translation: CASSSPGLASTDTQYF.

The rearrangement joins TRBV6-6 to TRBJ2-4; D possibly corresponds to TRBD2 (5 bases). The CDR3 is 15 residues long. Trimming took 4 bases from V and 2 from J, leaving 12 bases between them. Germline-derived CDR1 and CDR2 are MNHNY and SVGAGI (reference sequence). CDR3 region: CASSSTGYSKNIQYF. CDR3 nucleotide sequence: TGTGCCAGCAGTTCTACGGGGTATTCCAAAAACATTCAGTACTTC.

The rearrangement joins TRBV7-9 to TRBJ1-4; D gene unclear. The CDR3 extends over 14 amino acids. The V gene lost 2 bases and the J gene lost 5 bases, with 9 bases spanning the gap. Germline loops: CDR1 SEHNR, CDR2 FQNEAQ (reference sequence). The CDR3 DNA is TGTGCCAGCAGCTTATTCGGCGGGAATGAAAAACTGTTTTTT. It specifies CASSLFGGNEKLFF.

The V call is TRBV5-4, the J call TRBJ2-1, with 9 positions matching TRBD2. V dropped 4 bases and J dropped 7; count of bases not matched to a gene: 9. The CDR3 consists of 15 residues. Germline V CDR1 and CDR2: SGHNT, YYREEE (reference sequence). CDR3 bases: TGTGCCAGCAGCCCCGCGGAGCGGGGGGTAAATGAGCAGTTCTTC. This codes for CASSPAERGVNEQFF.

This clone has more than one count but fewer than ten. V is TRBV5-6 and J is TRBJ1-1, with D unclear. In germline, CDR1 is SGHDT, CDR2 YYEEEE. CDR3 length: 11 amino acids. V shed 2 bases and J shed 6 bases, with 5 bases lying between them. The CDR3 nucleotides read TGTGCCAGCAGCTTACTTTCTGAAGCTTTCTTT. This translates into CASSLLSEAFF.

The gene calls are TRBV27 and TRBJ2-7, with D perhaps matching TRBD1 (5 bases). The CDR3 spans 14 residues. The germline V gene encodes CDR1 MNHEY and CDR2 SMNVEV (reference sequence). V was clipped by 2 bases and J by 1 base, with 9 bases between them. CDR3 residues: CASSLRGNSYEQYF. The CDR3 DNA reads TGTGCCAGCAGTTTAAGGGGAAATTCCTACGAGCAGTACTTC.

This clone has just one count. CDR3: CASSANLGDTQYF. The CDR3 nucleotides are TGTGCCAGCAGCGCCAACCTCGGAGATACGCAGTATTTT. The J gene is TRBJ2-3, the V gene TRBV7-9; no clear D. This CDR3 comprises 13 residues. Germline assignment: CDR1 SEHNR and CDR2 FQNEAQ (reference sequence). V was trimmed by 5 bases and J by 5 bases, leaving 11 bases between them.

J is TRBJ2-2 and V is TRBV5-1, with TRBD2 matching over 7 bases. This CDR3 is built from 16 residues. Germline CDR1 SGHRS, CDR2 YFSETQ. Trimming removed 0 bases from V and 0 bases from J; junction bases left unmatched: 2. For the CDR3, the DNA is TGCGCCAGCAGCTTGGCCAGCGGGGCGAACACCGGGGAGCTGTTTTTT. Translation gives CASSLASGANTGELFF.

The rearrangement uses TRBV6-1 and TRBJ1-2; 7 bases map to TRBD1. V lost 4 bases, J lost 4 bases, and 9 bases stayed unmatched. This CDR3 contains 15 residues. CDR1 and CDR2 (germline): MNHNS, SASEGT. The CDR3 here is CASSAGDSSFYGYTF. In nucleotides, the CDR3 is TGTGCCAGCAGTGCGGGGGACAGTTCCTTCTATGGCTACACCTTC.

This chain joins TRBV5-1 and TRBJ2-2; 7 positions match TRBD1. V lost 4 bases and J lost 4; bases outside the gene matches: 4. CDR1 and CDR2 (germline): SGHRS, YFSETQ. CDR3 length: 14 residues. CDR3 DNA sequence: TGCGCCAGCAGCCTTACAGGGGTCACCGGGGAGCTGTTTTTT. The encoded protein is CASSLTGVTGELFF.

The rearrangement links TRBV2 to TRBJ1-4, with a tentative D call TRBD1 (5 bases). V was cut by 6 bases and J by 0 bases, with 17 bases left in between. The germline gives CDR1 SNHLY, CDR2 FYNNEI. CDR3 length equals 17 residues. CDR3 nucleotide sequence: TGTGCCAGCAGGAGTAAAGGACACCCGGCAACTAATGAAAAACTGTTTTTT. Its protein is CASRSKGHPATNEKLFF.